Sequencing of this T cell receptor (beta chain) was carried out in a study of T cell responses to AZD1222 COVID-19 vaccine. Repertoires were generated with immunoSEQ multiplex PCR, while TCRdb's copy carries only in-frame clones and drops some. The sample contains tens of thousands of clones, 90% of which appear only once. CDR1 and CDR2 from the germline V gene are MNHEY and SMNVEV (reference sequence). The CDR3 loop spans 16 amino acids. J gave up 6 bases and V 6 bases, and 15 bases lay outside the gene matches. The gene calls are TRBV27 and TRBJ1-1; 8 bases match TRBD1. Sequencing was performed on peripheral blood, taken 28 days after the second AZD1222 dose. The receptor was derived from an adult who received the AZD1222 COVID-19 vaccine. CDR3 in DNA: TGTGCCAGCAGCCCCGGACAGGGAGGCATTAGGGCTGAAGCTTTCTTT. Its protein is CASSPGQGGIRAEAFF.